These T cell receptor beta chains were read from a single sample in a study of memory CD4+ T cells and cytomegalovirus serostatus. Measured with immunoSEQ multiplex PCR; TCRdb has only the in-frame clones, and not every one. The sample yields under 40,000 clones, about 80% seen once. Sequencing used memory CD4+ T cells from blood. The origin of the receptors is an adult in good health and CMV-seropositive. The CDR3 runs from the conserved cysteine through the conserved F or W. The order of the fields is V gene, J gene, clone size, CDR3 length, D gene, CDR3 DNA, CDR3 protein. D genes are given only for firm matches. Size is omitted from some rows. Given values are once, few, many or a class for expanded clones.

>TRBV5-1|TRBJ2-1|NA|14|TRBD1
TGCGCCAGCAGCCCCAGGGGGTCGGGTAATGAGCAGTTCTTC
CASSPRGSGNEQFF
>TRBV27|TRBJ2-7|NA|14|TRBD1
TGTGCCAGCAGAGATCCGGGACAGGACTACGAGCAGTACTTC
CASRDPGQDYEQYF
>TRBV13|TRBJ2-7|NA|14|NA
TGTGCCAGCAGCTTAGCGGGGAGCTCCTACGAGCAGTACTTC
CASSLAGSSYEQYF
>TRBV11-2|TRBJ2-1|NA|13|NA
TGTGCCAGCAGCTTACTAGCGAACAATGAGCAGTTCTTC
CASSLLANNEQFF
>TRBV5-1|TRBJ2-1|NA|15|NA
TGCGCCAGCAGCTTGGAAGGGGGTTCCTACAATGAGCAGTTCTTC
CASSLEGGSYNEQFF
>TRBV7-3|TRBJ2-7|NA|15|NA
TGTGCCAGCAGCTTAAATTACGGGGCACCCTACGAGCAGTACTTC
CASSLNYGAPYEQYF
>TRBV27|TRBJ2-3|NA|14|NA
TGTGCCAGCAGGGATCAGGGTTGGGGCGATACGCAGTATTTT
CASRDQGWGDTQYF
>TRBV4-2|TRBJ2-3|once|16|TRBD2
TGTGCCAGCAGCCTGACTAGCGGGGGGACTACAGATACGCAGTATTTT
CASSLTSGGTTDTQYF
>TRBV27|TRBJ2-7|NA|15|TRBD1
TGTGCCAGCAGTCCGATACAGACAGGGCGAGGCGAGCAGTACTTC
CASSPIQTGRGEQYF
>TRBV5-1|TRBJ2-5|few|16|TRBD1
TGCGCCAGCAGCTTGGCCGTAGCAGGGGGCCAAGAGACCCAGTACTTC
CASSLAVAGGQETQYF
>TRBV7-8|TRBJ1-1|NA|11|NA
TGTGCCACTCAATTTAGCACTGAAGCTTTCTTT
CATQFSTEAFF
>TRBV5-8|TRBJ1-1|NA|15|NA
TGTGCCAGCAGCTTACGGGGGGCCCCTAGCACTGAAGCTTTCTTT
CASSLRGAPSTEAFF
>TRBV4-1|TRBJ1-5|NA|17|TRBD1
TGCGCCAGCAGCCAAGTCAATCGGGACAGGTATCATCAGCCCCAGCATTTT
CASSQVNRDRYHQPQHF
>TRBV28|TRBJ2-7|NA|14|TRBD1
TGTGCCAGCAGCCCCGGGACAGTTCCCTACGAGCAGTACTTC
CASSPGTVPYEQYF
>TRBV29-1|TRBJ2-1|NA|14|TRBD1
TGCAGCGTCCAGGGACAGGGGGCTGCCCGCGAGCAGTTCTTC
CSVQGQGAAREQFF
>TRBV28|TRBJ2-1|NA|13|TRBD1
TGTGCCAGCAGCTGGACAGGGGGCAATGAGCAGTTCTTC
CASSWTGGNEQFF
>TRBV9|TRBJ1-3|NA|17|NA
TGTGCCAGCAGCGTAGGGAAAACCCGGAGTTCTGGAAACACCATATATTTT
CASSVGKTRSSGNTIYF
>TRBV28|TRBJ2-1|NA|13|NA
TGTGCCAGCAGAGAAGGCCTGTGGAATGAGCAGTTCTTC
CASREGLWNEQFF
>TRBV11-2|TRBJ2-3|NA|15|TRBD2
TGTGCCAGCAGCTTTTCCGGGACTAGCGGGGATACGCAGTATTTT
CASSFSGTSGDTQYF
>TRBV6-1|TRBJ1-3|NA|14|NA
TGTGCCAGCATGGGATCCATCTCTGGAAACACCATATATTTT
CASMGSISGNTIYF